Listed here is a single TCR beta chain. What it binds is unknown. Sample-barcoded 5' priming and a J-beta primer mix drove a second PCR of roughly 7 to 11 cycles. TCRdb re-called the 5' RACE reads through MiXCR, storing one row per CDR3 protein. The sample lists hundreds of thousands of distinct CDR3 sequences; roughly 53% were seen once. This sample was taken from a study of blood T cells in healthy people across ages. Broader study findings: Observed TCR beta diversity showed a strong correlation with the percentage of naive T cells as measured by flow cytometry. There was no known CMV status for donors, so expanded clonotype changes were possibly confounded.

V shed 7 bases, J shed 6 bases, and the junction held 10 bases outside the gene matches. CDR3 length equals 15 residues. The germline V gene encodes CDR1 WSHSY and CDR2 SAAADI. The rearrangement links TRBV10-2 to TRBJ2-3; 10 bases map to TRBD2. Sequences were obtained from blood. The TCR sequence derives from a man between 60 and 75 years old in good health. DNA of the CDR3: TGCGCCAGCAAGGAGCTAGCGGGGGACAGGGATACGCAGTATTTT. This codes for CASKELAGDRDTQYF.